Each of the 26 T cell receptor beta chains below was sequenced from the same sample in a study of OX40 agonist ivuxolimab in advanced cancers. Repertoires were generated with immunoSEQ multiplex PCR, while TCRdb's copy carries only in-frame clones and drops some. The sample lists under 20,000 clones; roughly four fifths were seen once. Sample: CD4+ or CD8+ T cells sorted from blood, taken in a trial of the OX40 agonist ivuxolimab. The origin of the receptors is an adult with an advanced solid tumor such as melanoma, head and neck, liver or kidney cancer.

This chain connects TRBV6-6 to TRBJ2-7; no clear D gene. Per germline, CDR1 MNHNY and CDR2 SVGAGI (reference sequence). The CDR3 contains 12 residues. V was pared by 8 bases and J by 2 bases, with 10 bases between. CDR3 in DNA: TGTGCCAGCTCTCAGGTTCCCTACGAGCAGTACTTC. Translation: CASSQVPYEQYF.

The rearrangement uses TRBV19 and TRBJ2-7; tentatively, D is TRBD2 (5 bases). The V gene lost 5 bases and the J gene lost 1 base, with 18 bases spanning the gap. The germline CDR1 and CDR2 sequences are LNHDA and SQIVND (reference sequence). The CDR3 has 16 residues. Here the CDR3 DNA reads TGTGCCAGTAGTCCGGGCCGGGGTACCCTTTCCTACGAGCAGTACTTC. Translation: CASSPGRGTLSYEQYF.

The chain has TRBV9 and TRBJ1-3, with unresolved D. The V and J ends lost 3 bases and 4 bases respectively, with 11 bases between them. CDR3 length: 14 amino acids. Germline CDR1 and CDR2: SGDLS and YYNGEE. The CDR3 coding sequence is TGTGCCAGCAGCGCACAGACCGTAGGAAACACCATATATTTT. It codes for CASSAQTVGNTIYF.

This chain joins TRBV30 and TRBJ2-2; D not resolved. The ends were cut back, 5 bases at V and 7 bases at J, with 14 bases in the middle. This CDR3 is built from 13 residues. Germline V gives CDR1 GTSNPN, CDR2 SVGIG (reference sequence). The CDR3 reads CAWRYSGVGELFF. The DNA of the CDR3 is TGTGCCTGGCGGTACTCAGGCGTCGGGGAGCTGTTTTTT.

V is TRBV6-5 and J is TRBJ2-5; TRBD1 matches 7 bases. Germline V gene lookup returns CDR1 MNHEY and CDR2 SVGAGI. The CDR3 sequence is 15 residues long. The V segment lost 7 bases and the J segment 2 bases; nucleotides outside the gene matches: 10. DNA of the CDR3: TGTGCCAGCAAGGGAACCAGGGGGATTCAAGAGACCCAGTACTTC. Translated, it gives CASKGTRGIQETQYF.

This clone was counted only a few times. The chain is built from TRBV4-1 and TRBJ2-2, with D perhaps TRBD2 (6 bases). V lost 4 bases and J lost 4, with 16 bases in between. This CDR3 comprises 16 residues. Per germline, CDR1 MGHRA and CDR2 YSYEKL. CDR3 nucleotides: TGCGCCAGCAGCCCCGTACCGGGAGCGGTCACCGGGGAGCTGTTTTTT. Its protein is CASSPVPGAVTGELFF.

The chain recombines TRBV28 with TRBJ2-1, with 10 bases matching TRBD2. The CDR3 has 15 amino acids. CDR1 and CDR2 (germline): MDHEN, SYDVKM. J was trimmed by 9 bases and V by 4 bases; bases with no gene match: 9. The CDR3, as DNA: TGTGCCAGCAGTTCACACAGCGGGGGGGCCGGTGAGCAGTTCTTC. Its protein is CASSSHSGGAGEQFF.

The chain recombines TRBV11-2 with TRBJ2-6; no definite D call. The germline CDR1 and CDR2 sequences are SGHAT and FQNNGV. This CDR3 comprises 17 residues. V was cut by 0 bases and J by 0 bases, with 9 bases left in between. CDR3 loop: CASSLDLGLSGANVLTF. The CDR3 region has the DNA TGTGCCAGCAGCTTAGATCTGGGCCTCTCTGGGGCCAACGTCCTGACTTTC.

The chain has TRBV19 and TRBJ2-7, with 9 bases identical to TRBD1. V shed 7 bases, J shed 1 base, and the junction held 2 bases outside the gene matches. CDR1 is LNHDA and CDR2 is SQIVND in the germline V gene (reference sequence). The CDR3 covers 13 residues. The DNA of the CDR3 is TGTGCCAGTAAGGGGACAGGGTCCTACGAGCAGTACTTC. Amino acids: CASKGTGSYEQYF.

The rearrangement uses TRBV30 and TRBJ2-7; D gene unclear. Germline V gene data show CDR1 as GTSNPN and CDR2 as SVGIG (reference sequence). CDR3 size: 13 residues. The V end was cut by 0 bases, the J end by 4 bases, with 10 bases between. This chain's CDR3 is CAWSVPGLYEQYF. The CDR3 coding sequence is TGTGCCTGGAGTGTACCTGGTCTATACGAGCAGTACTTC.

CDR3 loop: CASCLGQGSRKQHF. CDR3 DNA: TGTGCCAGCTGCCTTGGACAGGGTTCCCGAAAACAGCATTTT. The V and J genes are TRBV19 and TRBJ1-5; 8 positions agree with TRBD1. Germline CDR1 and CDR2: LNHDA and SQIVND (reference sequence). The CDR3 contains 14 residues. Trimming removed 9 bases from V and 13 bases from J; junction bases left unmatched: 17.

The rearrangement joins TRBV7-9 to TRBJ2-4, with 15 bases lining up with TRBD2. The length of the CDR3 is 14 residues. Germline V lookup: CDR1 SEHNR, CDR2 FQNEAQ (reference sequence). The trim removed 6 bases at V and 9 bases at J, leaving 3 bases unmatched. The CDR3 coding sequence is TGTGCCAGCAGTCAGGGACTAGCGGGGGGCATTCAGTACTTC. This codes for CASSQGLAGGIQYF.

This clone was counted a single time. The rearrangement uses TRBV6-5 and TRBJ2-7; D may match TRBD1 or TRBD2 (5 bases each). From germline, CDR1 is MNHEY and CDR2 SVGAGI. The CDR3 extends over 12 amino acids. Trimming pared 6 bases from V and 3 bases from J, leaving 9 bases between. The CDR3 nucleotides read TGTGCCAGCAGCGGGACGGGCTACGAGCAGTACTTC. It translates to CASSGTGYEQYF.

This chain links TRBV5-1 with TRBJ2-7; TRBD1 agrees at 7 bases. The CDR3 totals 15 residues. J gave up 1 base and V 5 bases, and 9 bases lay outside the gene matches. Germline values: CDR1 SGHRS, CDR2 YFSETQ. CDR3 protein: CASRPRTGTSYEQYF. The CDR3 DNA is TGCGCCAGCAGACCCAGGACAGGTACATCCTACGAGCAGTACTTC. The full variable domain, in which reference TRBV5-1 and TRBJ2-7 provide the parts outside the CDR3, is KAGVTQTPRYLIKTRGQQVTLSCSPISGHRSVSWYQQTPGQGLQFLFEYFSETQRNKGNFPGRFSGRQFSNSRSEMNVSTLELGDSALYLCASRPRTGTSYEQYFGPGTRLTVT.

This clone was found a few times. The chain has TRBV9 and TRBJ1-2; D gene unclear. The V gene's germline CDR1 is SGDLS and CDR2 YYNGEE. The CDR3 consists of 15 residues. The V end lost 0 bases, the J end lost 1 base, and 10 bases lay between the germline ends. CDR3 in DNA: TGTGCCAGCAGCGTAGGGGGAAGTAATAACTATGGCTACACCTTC. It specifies CASSVGGSNNYGYTF.

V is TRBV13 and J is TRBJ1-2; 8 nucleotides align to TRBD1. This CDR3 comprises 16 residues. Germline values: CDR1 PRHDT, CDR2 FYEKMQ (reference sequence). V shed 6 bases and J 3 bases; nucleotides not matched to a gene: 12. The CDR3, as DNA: TGTGCCAGCAGTGACTCAGGCAGGGGGCAGGACTATGGCTACACCTTC. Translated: CASSDSGRGQDYGYTF. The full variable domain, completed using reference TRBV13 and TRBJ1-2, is AAGVIQSPRHLIKEKRETATLKCYPIPRHDTVYWYQQGPGQDPQFLISFYEKMQSDKGSIPDRFSAQQFSDYHSELNMSSLELGDSALYFCASSDSGRGQDYGYTFGSGTRLTVV.

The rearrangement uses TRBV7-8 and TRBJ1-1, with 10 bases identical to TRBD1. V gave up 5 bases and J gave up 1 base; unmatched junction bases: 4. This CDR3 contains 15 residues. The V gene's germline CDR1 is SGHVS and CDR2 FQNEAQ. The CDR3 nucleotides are TGTGCCAGCAGCCGGGACAGGGGCCCGAACACTGAAGCTTTCTTT. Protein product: CASSRDRGPNTEAFF.

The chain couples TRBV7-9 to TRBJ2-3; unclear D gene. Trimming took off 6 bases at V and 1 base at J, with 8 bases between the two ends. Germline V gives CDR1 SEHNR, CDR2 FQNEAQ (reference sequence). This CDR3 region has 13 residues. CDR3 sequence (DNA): TGTGCCAGCAGTTCAAGGGGCACAGATACGCAGTATTTT. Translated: CASSSRGTDTQYF.

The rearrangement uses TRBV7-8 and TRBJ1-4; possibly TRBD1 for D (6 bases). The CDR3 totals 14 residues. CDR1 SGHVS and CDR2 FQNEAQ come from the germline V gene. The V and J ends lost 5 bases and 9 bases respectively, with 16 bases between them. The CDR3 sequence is CASSPGERSKKLFF. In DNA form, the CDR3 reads TGTGCCAGCAGCCCAGGGGAGAGGAGTAAAAAACTGTTTTTT.

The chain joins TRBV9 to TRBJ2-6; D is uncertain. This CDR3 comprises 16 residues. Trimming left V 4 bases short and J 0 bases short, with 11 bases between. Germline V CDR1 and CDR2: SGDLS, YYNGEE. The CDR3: CASSPIMSSGANVLTF. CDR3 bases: TGTGCCAGCAGCCCTATCATGAGCTCTGGGGCCAACGTCCTGACTTTC.

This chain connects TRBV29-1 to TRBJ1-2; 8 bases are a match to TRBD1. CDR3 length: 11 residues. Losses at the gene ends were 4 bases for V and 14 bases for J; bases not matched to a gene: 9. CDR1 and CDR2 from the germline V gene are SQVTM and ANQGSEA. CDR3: CSVVGRGRRTF. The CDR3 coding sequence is TGCAGCGTTGTGGGCAGGGGGCGCAGGACCTTC.

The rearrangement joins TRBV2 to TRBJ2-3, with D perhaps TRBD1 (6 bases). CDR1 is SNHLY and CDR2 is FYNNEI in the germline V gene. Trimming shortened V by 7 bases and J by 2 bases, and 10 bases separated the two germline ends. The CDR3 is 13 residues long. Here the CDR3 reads CASIGDITDTQYF. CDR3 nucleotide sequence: TGTGCCAGCATTGGGGACATCACAGATACGCAGTATTTT.

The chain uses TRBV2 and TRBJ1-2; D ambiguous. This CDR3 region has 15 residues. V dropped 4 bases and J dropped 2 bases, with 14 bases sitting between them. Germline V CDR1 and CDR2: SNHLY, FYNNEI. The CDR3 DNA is TGTGCCAGCAGTGGATGGAGGGAAAGAAACTATGGCTACACCTTC. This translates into CASSGWRERNYGYTF.

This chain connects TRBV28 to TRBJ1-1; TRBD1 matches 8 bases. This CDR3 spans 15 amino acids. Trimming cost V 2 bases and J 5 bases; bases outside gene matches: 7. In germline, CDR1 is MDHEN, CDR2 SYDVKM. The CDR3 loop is CASSLGQGRRTEAFF. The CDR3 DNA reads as TGTGCCAGCAGTTTAGGACAGGGAAGGAGGACTGAAGCTTTCTTT.

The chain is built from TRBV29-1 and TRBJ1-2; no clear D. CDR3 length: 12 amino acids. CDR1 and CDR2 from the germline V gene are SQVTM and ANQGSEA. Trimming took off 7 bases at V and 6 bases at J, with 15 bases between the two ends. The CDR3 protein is CSATLPVHGYTF. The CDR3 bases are TGCAGCGCCACCCTTCCGGTCCATGGCTACACCTTC.

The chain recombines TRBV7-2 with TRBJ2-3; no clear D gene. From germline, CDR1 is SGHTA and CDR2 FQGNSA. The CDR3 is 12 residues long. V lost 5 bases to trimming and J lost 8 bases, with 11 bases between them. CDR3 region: CASSLAQRTQYF. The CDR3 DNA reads TGTGCCAGCAGCCTTGCGCAGCGTACGCAGTATTTT.